These T cell receptor beta chains were read from a single sample in a study of T cell changes during pregnancy in multiple sclerosis. Using immunoSEQ multiplex PCR, the repertoire was profiled, and TCRdb retains in-frame clones only, with some absent. Counted here are 40,000 or so clones, 85% to 90% occurring once; the ten biggest clones make up 1% to 1.5%. The source material was CD4+ T cells from peripheral blood mononuclear cells, sampled in the first trimester of pregnancy. The origin of the receptors is a female donor with multiple sclerosis, enrolled in a pregnancy study. CDR3s include the opening cysteine and the closing phenylalanine or tryptophan.

>TRBJ2-1|TRBV9
CASSAPPGSYNEQFF
>TRBJ1-1|TRBV28
CASTGTKYTEAFF
>TRBJ2-1|TRBV2
CASSEASGRYPTDEQFF
>TRBJ2-1|TRBV11-2
CASSLMTGRVVDEQFF
>TRBJ1-2|TRBV5-1
CASSRDGRNGYTF
>TRBJ1-4|TRBV7-2
CASSSKGGQTGTNEKLFF
>TRBJ2-5|TRBV27
CASSLSQQGAGKETQYF
>TRBJ2-1|TRBV12-5
CASGVDSGSVQFF
>TRBJ2-3|TRBV28
CATRGGTGPEDTQYF
>TRBJ1-1|TRBV5-1
CASSLGTGEAFF
>TRBJ2-7|TRBV28
CASIPSGSSYEQYF
>TRBJ2-3|TRBV7-9
CASSDIAGGADTQYF
>TRBJ2-7|TRBV29-1
CSVRYSGSHDEQYF
>TRBJ2-7|TRBV7-2
CASSSGVSEQYF
>TRBJ2-7|TRBV28
CASRSGGGYEQYF
>TRBJ1-4|TRBV27
CASSSQGAMIEKLFF
>TRBJ2-7|TRBV9
CASSSSALWNEQYF
>TRBJ2-1|TRBV18
CASSRAIYNEQFF
>TRBJ1-4|TRBV28
CASLRRPANEKLFF
>TRBJ1-6|TRBV30
CASHSGGTNYNSPLHF
>TRBJ1-1|TRBV5-1
CASSSRHNTEAFF
>TRBJ2-4|TRBV11-2
CASSSGQANIQYF
>TRBJ2-5|TRBV27
CASSPRVWETQYF
>TRBJ2-7|TRBV9
CASSKAETSGRYEQYF
>TRBJ1-1|TRBV6-6
CASTSEPGQGFAEAFF
>TRBJ2-5|TRBV10-1
CASSESRQQETQYF
>TRBJ2-1|TRBV5-1
CASSLDLAASSYNEQFF
>TRBJ1-4|TRBV2
CASSVVGATNEKLFF
>TRBJ2-5|TRBV7-9
CASSPLAVGETQYF
>TRBJ2-5|TRBV6-5
CASSLLGGTQYF
>TRBJ2-1|TRBV5-1
CASSPPSGRANEQFF
>TRBJ1-2|TRBV7-2
CASSLDRVGYGYTF